One and the same sample provided the 23 T cell receptor beta chains below, sequenced in a study of Ad26.COV2.S vaccination and SARS-CoV-2 variants. Treatment indicated: roughly 19 received Ad26.COV2.S at low or high dose, single or two shots; about 5 received placebo; per-sample allocation not given. Vaccine and placebo recipients were sampled on day 63 after the first injection. Here immunoSEQ multiplex PCR was the method, and the copy in TCRdb shows in-frame clones only, minus some. The profile covers a few hundred thousand clones, with approximately 88% appearing a single time and less than 4.5% taken by the ten largest. Sequenced material: peripheral blood, taken in a trial of Ad26.COV2.S vaccine versus placebo. These receptors came from a person aged 18 to 65 who received the Ad26.COV2.S COVID-19 vaccine or a placebo.

This clone was detected only a few times. The chain joins TRBV27 to TRBJ2-7; D remains ambiguous. V was cut by 5 bases and J by 4 bases, with 24 bases left in between. CDR1 and CDR2 (germline): MNHEY, SMNVEV (reference sequence). This CDR3 has 17 amino acids. For the CDR3, the DNA is TGTGCCAGCAGTCTGAATGTGAGGCAGGTGGGGTTGTACGAGCAGTACTTC. Its protein product is CASSLNVRQVGLYEQYF.

V usage is TRBV5-1 and J usage is TRBJ2-1; no clear D. The CDR3 runs 13 residues. Germline values: CDR1 SGHRS, CDR2 YFSETQ. V dropped 0 bases and J dropped 4 bases, with 5 bases sitting between them. Here the CDR3 reads CASSLDVYNEQFF. The CDR3 DNA is TGCGCCAGCAGCTTGGACGTATACAATGAGCAGTTCTTC.

The chain has TRBV28 and TRBJ1-2, with a tentative D call TRBD1 (5 bases). CDR3 size: 15 residues. Germline assignment: CDR1 MDHEN and CDR2 SYDVKM. V was cut by 3 bases and J by 4 bases, with 15 bases left in between. CDR3 nucleotides: TGTGCCAGCAGTTTCCTCCGACGGGGCAGCTATGGCTACACCTTC. This gives the protein CASSFLRRGSYGYTF.

This sequence joins TRBV6-2 or TRBV6-3 and TRBJ2-7; 8 bases align to TRBD1. The CDR3 loop spans 13 amino acids. Trimming took 5 bases from V and 3 from J; bases not matched to a gene: 3. In germline, CDR1 is MNHEY, CDR2 SVGEGT. CDR3 sequence reads: CASSRTGFYEQYF. CDR3 in DNA: TGTGCCAGCAGTCGGACAGGGTTCTACGAGCAGTACTTC.

J is TRBJ2-2 and V is TRBV6-5, with D unclear. Trimming removed 5 bases at V and 4 bases at J, with 11 bases between. The germline CDR1 and CDR2 sequences are MNHEY and SVGAGI. The CDR3 is 14 residues long. CDR3 sequence reads: CASSLARSTGELFF. Written as DNA, the CDR3 is TGTGCCAGCAGTCTGGCTAGATCCACCGGGGAGCTGTTTTTT.

J is TRBJ2-2 and V is TRBV18; D remains unclear. CDR3 length: 15 amino acids. Germline V gives CDR1 KGHSH, CDR2 LQKENI. Trimming pared 4 bases from V and 2 bases from J, leaving 11 bases between. CDR3 nucleotide sequence: TGTGCCAGCTCACGGACGGCTATAAACACCGGGGAGCTGTTTTTT. Its translation: CASSRTAINTGELFF.

The count of this clone is one. The chain links TRBV9 to TRBJ2-5; 8 bases agree with TRBD1. Germline trimming cut 4 bases from V and 4 bases from J; bases unmatched to any gene: 9. CDR1 and CDR2 (germline): SGDLS, YYNGEE. The CDR3 spans 15 residues. CDR3 protein: CASSTREDRGETQYF. DNA for the CDR3: TGTGCCAGCAGCACCCGAGAAGACAGGGGAGAGACCCAGTACTTC.

This chain connects TRBV11-2 to TRBJ2-7; no firm D call. CDR1 and CDR2 (germline): SGHAT, FQNNGV. CDR3 length: 13 residues. The ends were cut back, 3 bases at V and 0 bases at J, with 6 bases in the middle. CDR3 sequence: CASSFGHSYEQYF. CDR3 in DNA: TGTGCCAGCAGCTTCGGCCACTCCTACGAGCAGTACTTC.

This sequence joins TRBV6-4 and TRBJ2-1; D is uncertain. This CDR3 has 15 residues. Germline V gene sequence: CDR1 MRHNA, CDR2 SNTAGT. Trimming left V 0 bases short and J 8 bases short, with 14 bases between. In DNA, the CDR3 is TGTGCCAGCAGTGACTCTGATTCTCCGTCCGATGAGCAGTTCTTC. Translated: CASSDSDSPSDEQFF.

The J gene is TRBJ2-5, the V gene TRBV7-9; 8 positions match TRBD1. CDR3 size: 14 residues. Germline CDR1 SEHNR, CDR2 FQNEAQ (reference sequence). Germline trimming cut 5 bases from V and 4 bases from J; bases unmatched to any gene: 6. Here the CDR3 reads CASSRQGTGETQYF. The CDR3 bases are TGTGCCAGCAGCCGACAGGGGACGGGAGAGACCCAGTACTTC.

The rearrangement uses TRBV2 and TRBJ1-2; weak D call: TRBD1 (6 bases). The germline V gene has CDR1 SNHLY and CDR2 FYNNEI. The CDR3 sequence is 13 residues long. Trimming cost V 11 bases and J 2 bases, with 15 bases left between them. DNA of the CDR3: TGTGCCCGCTCGGGGGCAGGAAACTATGGCTACACCTTC. Amino acid sequence: CARSGAGNYGYTF.

The chain joins TRBV29-1 to TRBJ2-4, with a weak D call TRBD1 (6 bases). CDR3 length equals 12 residues. Between the trimmed V and J ends, which lost 4 bases and 9 bases, there was a span of 13 bases. Germline lookup yields CDR1 SQVTM and CDR2 ANQGSEA. The CDR3 reads CSVAGGTGIQYF. CDR3 nucleotides: TGCAGCGTTGCTGGGGGCACTGGCATTCAGTACTTC.

This chain links TRBV6-5 with TRBJ1-1, with a tentative D call TRBD1 (5 bases). This CDR3 comprises 13 residues. Germline V gene data show CDR1 as MNHEY and CDR2 as SVGAGI. The germline V and J ends were trimmed by 2 bases and 8 bases, with 12 bases remaining between them. In DNA form, the CDR3 reads TGTGCCAGCAGTTACCGAATCGGGGGAGAAGCTTTCTTT. As protein: CASSYRIGGEAFF.

The chain joins TRBV7-9 to TRBJ2-7, with D maybe TRBD1 (7 bases). Per the germline V gene, CDR1 is SEHNR and CDR2 is FQNEAQ (reference sequence). The CDR3 is 13 residues long. V lost 3 bases, J lost 3 bases, and 9 bases lay in between. DNA for the CDR3: TGTGCCAGCAGCTTCAGGGGGGACTACGAGCAGTACTTC. Amino acid sequence: CASSFRGDYEQYF.

The chain links TRBV5-4 to TRBJ2-7, with D tentatively TRBD1 (5 bases). Trimming left V 0 bases short and J 0 bases short, with 7 bases between. CDR1 is SGHNT, CDR2 YYREEE, per germline (reference sequence). CDR3 length: 14 residues. The DNA of the CDR3 is TGTGCCAGCAGCTTGGCGCAGGGCTCCTACGAGCAGTACTTC. This translates into CASSLAQGSYEQYF.

The rearrangement uses TRBV7-9 and TRBJ2-2; D is uncertain. The ends were cut back, 5 bases at V and 0 bases at J, with 1 base in the middle. The CDR3 is 12 residues long. Germline assignment: CDR1 SEHNR and CDR2 FQNEAQ (reference sequence). The CDR3 region is CASSPNTGELFF. The CDR3 coding sequence is TGTGCCAGCAGCCCGAACACCGGGGAGCTGTTTTTT.

The rearrangement uses TRBV7-6 and TRBJ1-4; D is ambiguous. V lost 0 bases to trimming and J lost 5 bases, with 7 bases between them. The germline CDR1 and CDR2 sequences are SGHVS and FNYEAQ. The CDR3 is 14 residues long. The CDR3 DNA is TGTGCCAGCAGCTTAGCGGGAATCAATGAAAAACTGTTTTTT. Its protein is CASSLAGINEKLFF.

The count of this clone is one. Here the CDR3 reads CASSTGQGSSSPYNSPLHF. The CDR3 nucleotides are TGCGCCAGCAGCACGGGACAGGGGTCGTCCTCTCCCTATAATTCACCCCTCCACTTT. The V call is TRBV5-1, the J call TRBJ1-6; 10 positions match TRBD1. Germline trimming cut 4 bases from V and 2 bases from J; bases unmatched to any gene: 12. Germline loops: CDR1 SGHRS, CDR2 YFSETQ. CDR3 size: 19 residues.

V usage is TRBV5-6 and J usage is TRBJ1-4; D is undetermined. The CDR3 length is 14 residues. Germline-derived CDR1 and CDR2 are SGHDT and YYEEEE. Trimming removed 2 bases from V and 0 bases from J, with 5 bases in between. CDR3 sequence (DNA): TGTGCCAGCAGCTTCGGAGCAACTAATGAAAAACTGTTTTTT. Its protein product is CASSFGATNEKLFF.

The J gene is TRBJ2-7, the V gene TRBV10-3, with 9 positions matching TRBD1. The CDR3 loop spans 14 amino acids. Germline CDR1 ENHRY, CDR2 SYGVKD. The J segment lost 4 bases and the V segment lost 6 bases, leaving 7 bases of the junction unmatched. The CDR3 DNA follows: TGTGCCATCAGGGGGACAGGGAACACATACGAGCAGTACTTC. Protein product: CAIRGTGNTYEQYF.

The chain couples TRBV11-1 to TRBJ2-1, with D tentatively TRBD2 (6 bases). The length of the CDR3 is 14 residues. Germline V CDR1 and CDR2: SGHAT, FQDESV (reference sequence). Trimming left V 3 bases short and J 4 bases short, with 10 bases between. DNA for the CDR3: TGTGCCAGCAGCTTGAGTGGGGGGTACAATGAGCAGTTCTTC. Translating gives CASSLSGGYNEQFF.

This chain connects TRBV7-2 to TRBJ2-1; 10 bases are a match to TRBD2. The CDR3 length is 15 residues. Germline lookup yields CDR1 SGHTA and CDR2 FQGNSA. Trimming cost V 5 bases and J 7 bases; bases outside gene matches: 8. CDR3 in amino acids: CASSVLAGVGNEQFF. The CDR3, as DNA: TGTGCCAGCAGCGTCCTAGCGGGGGTGGGGAATGAGCAGTTCTTC.

The gene calls are TRBV2 and TRBJ2-3, with 9 bases lining up with TRBD1. Per the germline V gene, CDR1 is SNHLY and CDR2 is FYNNEI. The V and J ends lost 5 bases and 5 bases, in that order; junction bases with no gene match: 11. This CDR3 has 16 residues. In DNA form, the CDR3 reads TGTGCCAGCAGTACCGGGACAGGGCGGTGGAGAGATACGCAGTATTTT. Amino acids: CASSTGTGRWRDTQYF.